This TCR beta chain was recovered during a study of beta chain features in type 1 diabetes. Expressed TCRB transcripts got sequenced, as all isolated RNA was reverse transcribed. Sequencing used immunoSEQ multiplex PCR; TCRdb keeps in-frame clones, though not all of them. The sample records more than 300,000 clones, about 16% being singletons. The V and J ends lost 5 bases and 1 base respectively, with 11 bases between them. Germline V CDR1 and CDR2: SEHNR, FQNEAQ (reference sequence). CDR3 size: 14 residues. The TCR sequence derives from a woman between 18 and 29 years old in good health. The sample comprised naive CD4+ T cells from blood. This sequence joins TRBV7-9 and TRBJ2-5; TRBD1 is a possible D gene (6 bases). CDR3 sequence reads: CASSPGTFQETQYF. CDR3 nucleotides: TGTGCCAGCAGCCCCGGGACATTCCAAGAGACCCAGTACTTC.